The 5 T cell receptor beta chains reported below all come from one sample, sequenced in a study of T-cell reconstitution after alpha-beta-depleted transplantation in children. A TCRbeta library incorporating unique molecular identifiers was prepared. TCRdb recomputed calls from the PCR reads with MiXCR, one row per CDR3 protein. The sample yields 600,000 or so distinct CDR3 sequences, 23% seen once. Here the sequenced sample was PBMCs, mostly from graft donor cells, taken 360 days after TCRalphabeta/CD19-depleted stem cell transplant. All receptors derive from a boy younger than two who had a stem cell transplant for acute myeloid leukemia, so the T cells may come from the graft donor.

This clonotype has more than one count but fewer than ten. The J gene is TRBJ2-3, the V gene TRBV6-1; 9 nucleotides match TRBD1. This CDR3 contains 15 residues. Germline lookup yields CDR1 MNHNS and CDR2 SASEGT. Trimming took 6 bases from V and 5 from J; bases not matched to a gene: 9. The CDR3 loop is CASSKTGGGLDTQYF. The CDR3, as DNA: TGTGCCAGCAGCAAAACAGGGGGCGGTTTAGATACGCAGTATTTT.

The chain links TRBV30 to TRBJ2-7; tentatively, D is TRBD1 (5 bases). The V end lost 0 bases, the J end lost 1 base, and 7 bases lay between the germline ends. The CDR3 has 13 residues. Germline CDR1 GTSNPN, CDR2 SVGIG (reference sequence). CDR3: CAWSVGDSYEQYF. The CDR3 coding sequence is TGTGCCTGGAGTGTAGGGGATTCCTACGAGCAGTACTTC.

The chain recombines TRBV9 with TRBJ2-7; TRBD1 matches at 7 bases. Germline V gene lookup returns CDR1 SGDLS and CDR2 YYNGEE. This CDR3 spans 17 amino acids. After removal of 0 bases from V and 0 bases from J, the junction contained 9 bases not matched to a gene. CDR3 amino acids: CASSVGVLGTVSYEQYF. In DNA form, the CDR3 reads TGTGCCAGCAGCGTAGGGGTGCTCGGGACAGTCTCCTACGAGCAGTACTTC.

This clonotype was picked up many times. The chain carries TRBV20-1 and TRBJ2-1; no firm D call. Looked up from germline, CDR1 is DFQATT and CDR2 is SNEGSKA (reference sequence). The ends were cut back, 0 bases at V and 7 bases at J, with 10 bases in the middle. The CDR3 length is 13 residues. CDR3 DNA sequence: TGCAGTGCTAGAGATGTGGCTCGGAATGAGCAGTTCTTC. It codes for CSARDVARNEQFF.

This clonotype was recorded many times. This chain's CDR3 is CASSFLGRGTGNTIYF. The DNA of the CDR3 is TGTGCCAGCTCCTTCCTAGGCAGGGGGACTGGAAACACCATATATTTT. The rearrangement uses TRBV12-3 or TRBV12-4 and TRBJ1-3, with 7 nucleotides matching TRBD1. The CDR3 has 16 residues. Trimming took 8 bases from V and 2 from J; bases not matched to a gene: 12.